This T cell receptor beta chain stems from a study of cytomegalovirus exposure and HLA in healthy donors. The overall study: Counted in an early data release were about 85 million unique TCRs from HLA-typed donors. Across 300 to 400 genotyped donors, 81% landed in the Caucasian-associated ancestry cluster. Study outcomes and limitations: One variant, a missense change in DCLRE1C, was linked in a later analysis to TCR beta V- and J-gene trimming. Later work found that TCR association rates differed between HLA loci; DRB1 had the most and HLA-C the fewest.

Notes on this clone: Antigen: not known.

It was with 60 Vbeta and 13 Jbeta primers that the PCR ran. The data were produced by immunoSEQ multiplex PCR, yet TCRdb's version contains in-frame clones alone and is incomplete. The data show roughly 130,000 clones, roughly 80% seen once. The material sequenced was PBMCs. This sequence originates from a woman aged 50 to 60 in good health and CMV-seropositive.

Here the CDR3 reads CASSIGDRMVYEQYF. The CDR3 bases are TGTGCCAGTAGTATCGGGGACAGGATGGTCTACGAGCAGTACTTC. The chain is built from TRBV19 and TRBJ2-7, with TRBD1 identical over 8 bases. Germline V gene data show CDR1 as LNHDA and CDR2 as SQIVND (reference sequence). The V and J ends lost 3 bases and 3 bases, in that order; junction bases with no gene match: 7. The CDR3 has 15 residues.